These 31 T cell receptor beta chains share one sample of origin, sequenced in a study of T-cell reconstitution after alpha-beta-depleted transplantation in children (TCRdb year 2016). Library creation used PCR. The sequencer listed for this sample is Illumina HiSeq 2500. Molecular barcoding was employed in the preparation of TCR libraries, with unique molecular identifiers being used to normalize TCRbeta repertoire quantification. Using fastp at Q25 and MiXCR, TCRdb reprocessed the public reads and kept productive beta chains. Entries that share a CDR3 protein sequence are merged under the most common genes and DNA. The sample data list some 350,000 distinct CDR3 sequences, and roughly 15% of these were observed just once. About 41% of the sample goes to the ten largest clones. The sample's treatment or condition label, in plain terms: allogeneic hematopoietic cell transplantation with graft depleted of TCRalphabeta T cells and CD19 B cells.

The material was PBMCs, mostly from graft donor cells, obtained 360 days after TCRalphabeta/CD19-depleted stem cell transplant. The origin of the receptors is a male patient aged 2 to 10 who had a stem cell transplant for acute lymphoblastic leukemia, so the T cells may come from the graft donor.

The chain links TRBV7-3 to TRBJ2-5; D is tentatively TRBD1 or TRBD2 (6 bases each). Germline V gene sequence: CDR1 SGHTA, CDR2 FQGTGA. The CDR3 runs to 13 residues. With 5 bases removed from V and 7 bases from J, the gap between germline ends came to 14 bases. The CDR3 region has the DNA TGTGCCAGCAGCCCAAGGGGGGTCGGGACCCAGTACTTC. It translates to CASSPRGVGTQYF.

This sequence joins TRBV20-1 and TRBJ2-1; D might be TRBD1 (6 bases). The germline gives CDR1 DFQATT, CDR2 SNEGSKA (reference sequence). The CDR3 is made up of 11 amino acids. The CDR3 sequence is CSPRGLGEQFF. Here the CDR3 DNA reads TGCAGCCCCAGGGGTTTAGGGGAGCAGTTCTTC.

The V call is TRBV27, the J call TRBJ2-3; tentatively, D is TRBD2 (6 bases). Germline V CDR1 and CDR2: MNHEY, SMNVEV (reference sequence). V gave up 2 bases and J gave up 3 bases, with 15 bases separating them. CDR3 size: 16 residues. CDR3 nucleotide sequence: TGTGCCAGCAGTTTAATCCCCCTGGGGAGGACAGATACGCAGTATTTT. Translating gives CASSLIPLGRTDTQYF.

CDR3 in amino acids: CASSFGDSLIPGANVLTF. The CDR3 DNA follows: TGTGCCAGCAGCTTCGGGGACAGTCTCATCCCTGGGGCCAACGTCCTGACTTTC. V gene TRBV11-1 combines with J gene TRBJ2-6; 7 bases line up with TRBD1. J was trimmed by 2 bases and V by 3 bases; bases with no gene match: 10. CDR1 and CDR2 from the germline V gene are SGHAT and FQDESV (reference sequence). The CDR3 contains 18 residues.

The V call is TRBV7-9, the J call TRBJ2-4, with a weak D call TRBD2 (6 bases). Germline V gene sequence: CDR1 SEHNR, CDR2 FQNEAQ (reference sequence). Between the trimmed V and J ends, which lost 5 bases and 3 bases, there was a span of 17 bases. CDR3 length equals 16 residues. The CDR3 region has the DNA TGTGCCAGCAGCCTCAACAGAGGAGGGGTCAAAAACATTCAGTACTTC. Its translation: CASSLNRGGVKNIQYF.

This clonotype has more than one count but fewer than ten. V is TRBV6-1 and J is TRBJ2-1; 10 bases are shared with TRBD2. Trimming at V came to 5 bases and at J to 0 bases, leaving 7 bases not matched to a gene. The CDR3 totals 17 residues. In germline, CDR1 is MNHNS, CDR2 SASEGT. The chain's CDR3 is CASSPQTSGFSYNEQFF. CDR3 nucleotide sequence: TGTGCCAGCAGTCCCCAGACTAGCGGGTTCTCCTACAATGAGCAGTTCTTC.

The chain links TRBV7-2 to TRBJ2-2; D may be TRBD1 (5 bases). In germline, CDR1 is SGHTA, CDR2 FQGNSA. Trimming pared 8 bases from V and 6 bases from J, leaving 25 bases between. The CDR3 is made up of 17 amino acids. For the CDR3, the DNA is TGTGCCAGCGGCCCCCCTAGGGCTCCCAGGGTCCCCGGGGAGCTGTTTTTT. Its protein product is CASGPPRAPRVPGELFF.

The J gene is TRBJ1-1, the V gene TRBV12-3 or TRBV12-4, with D possibly being TRBD1 (6 bases). Trimming stripped 7 bases from V and 4 bases from J, with 13 bases between. This CDR3 contains 13 residues. CDR3 nucleotide sequence: TGTGCCAGCACCTACGGGACACTCACTGAAGCTTTCTTT. Amino acid sequence: CASTYGTLTEAFF.

The chain couples TRBV7-3 to TRBJ1-1; 8 bases agree with TRBD1. The CDR3 extends over 20 amino acids. V lost 5 bases and J lost 0; bases outside the gene matches: 20. CDR1 is SGHTA, CDR2 FQGTGA, per germline. The chain's CDR3 is CASSPTKFHGTGLMNTEAFF. The CDR3 region has the DNA TGTGCCAGCAGCCCCACAAAGTTCCACGGGACAGGACTAATGAACACTGAAGCTTTCTTT.

CDR3 nucleotides: TGTGCCAGCTCCCTCCTCAGGGTTTCCGACGAGCAGTACTTC. Translating it yields CASSLLRVSDEQYF. The V call is TRBV18, the J call TRBJ2-7; tentative D call: TRBD1 (5 bases). The V and J ends lost 6 bases and 5 bases respectively, with 17 bases between them. The V gene's germline CDR1 is KGHSH and CDR2 LQKENI. This CDR3 is 14 amino acids long.

This sequence joins TRBV10-3 and TRBJ2-1; D may be TRBD2 (5 bases). Between the trimmed V and J ends, which lost 4 bases and 7 bases, there was a span of 20 bases. This CDR3 is built from 16 residues. CDR1 is ENHRY and CDR2 is SYGVKD in the germline V gene. The CDR3 DNA sequence: TGTGCCATCAGTGTTGTTGCCGGGATACAGACGAATGAGCAGTTCTTC. Its protein is CAISVVAGIQTNEQFF.

The chain has TRBV12-3 or TRBV12-4 and TRBJ1-1; D might be TRBD1 (6 bases). The CDR3 length is 14 residues. V shed 7 bases and J shed 1 base, with 13 bases lying between them. The DNA for the CDR3 is TGTGCCAGCAATCCGGGACACAGGAACACTGAAGCTTTCTTT. The encoded protein is CASNPGHRNTEAFF.

The gene calls are TRBV2 and TRBJ1-1; 9 bases agree with TRBD1. This CDR3 has 13 residues. Germline-derived CDR1 and CDR2 are SNHLY and FYNNEI. J gave up 3 bases and V 9 bases, and 5 bases lay outside the gene matches. CDR3 sequence (DNA): TGTGCCAGAGCCGGGACAGGGCACACTGAAGCTTTCTTT. Protein product: CARAGTGHTEAFF.

At least ten counts were recorded for this clonotype. The chain uses TRBV4-2 and TRBJ1-3; 8 bases line up with TRBD1. J was trimmed by 8 bases and V by 4 bases; bases with no gene match: 10. This CDR3 has 15 residues. CDR1 and CDR2 from the germline V gene are LGHNA and YNFKEQ. CDR3 nucleotides: TGTGCCAGCAGCCTTTACAGGGGGTATGAGGACACCATATATTTT. Amino acid sequence: CASSLYRGYEDTIYF.

This clonotype appeared a few times. The chain recombines TRBV21-1 with TRBJ2-7; the table calls TRBD1, which could not be checked here. TRBV21-1 is assigned pseudogene status. CDR3 length: 18 amino acids. The CDR3 DNA is TGTGCCAGCACCACAAGAGGGGGGGCGGGTGATGCCCTTAACGAGCAGTACTTC. Its protein product is CASTTRGGAGDALNEQYF.

The chain joins TRBV5-1 to TRBJ2-7, with 7 bases aligning to TRBD1. The CDR3 consists of 14 residues. Germline assignment: CDR1 SGHRS and CDR2 YFSETQ. Germline trimming cut 2 bases from V and 0 bases from J; bases unmatched to any gene: 2. The CDR3 DNA reads as TGCGCCAGCAGCTTTGGGGACAGCTCCTACGAGCAGTACTTC. Encoded protein: CASSFGDSSYEQYF.

This clonotype showed up just a few times. V usage is TRBV4-1 and J usage is TRBJ2-1, with D perhaps being TRBD1 or TRBD2 (5 bases each). The CDR3 runs 15 residues. The germline V gene has CDR1 MGHRA and CDR2 YSYEKL. Trimming shortened V by 1 base and J by 8 bases, and 15 bases separated the two germline ends. The CDR3 sequence: CASSQGGEGHDEQFF. DNA of the CDR3: TGCGCCAGCAGCCAAGGAGGAGAGGGGCACGATGAGCAGTTCTTC.

V gene TRBV4-3 combines with J gene TRBJ2-1; 7 bases align to TRBD2. The CDR3 spans 16 residues. CDR1 and CDR2 from the germline V gene are LGHNA and YSLEER. The ends lost 2 bases at V and 4 bases at J; junction bases unmatched: 8. The CDR3 loop is CASSQYTAGSYNEQFF. Written as DNA, the CDR3 is TGCGCCAGCAGCCAATATACAGCGGGATCGTACAATGAGCAGTTCTTC.

The sample holds many counts of this clonotype. The V and J genes are TRBV12-3 or TRBV12-4 and TRBJ2-2; D is undetermined. The CDR3 has 11 residues. Deletions cut 3 bases from V and 6 bases from J, with 2 bases between. This CDR3 is CASSFSGELFF. CDR3 nucleotides: TGTGCCAGCAGTTTTTCCGGGGAGCTGTTTTTT.

The V gene is TRBV28, the J gene TRBJ2-7; D call uncertain. Trimming took 3 bases from V and 4 from J, leaving 10 bases between them. The CDR3 loop spans 13 amino acids. CDR1 and CDR2 from the germline V gene are MDHEN and SYDVKM. DNA of the CDR3: TGTGCCAGCAGTTTGGTCTTGCAATACGAGCAGTACTTC. This codes for CASSLVLQYEQYF.

V gene TRBV5-6 combines with J gene TRBJ1-1, with TRBD1 as a possible D gene (6 bases). Per germline, CDR1 SGHDT and CDR2 YYEEEE. The CDR3 length is 15 residues. The V end was cut by 0 bases, the J end by 7 bases, with 16 bases between. The CDR3 protein is CASSLGQAVFYEAFF. In nucleotides, the CDR3 is TGTGCCAGCAGCTTGGGACAGGCGGTGTTTTATGAAGCTTTCTTT.

CDR3 region: CSVEGNHNEQFF. CDR3 nucleotides: TGCAGCGTTGAAGGGAACCACAATGAGCAGTTCTTC. V gene TRBV29-1 combines with J gene TRBJ2-1; D is undetermined. Germline V gives CDR1 SQVTM, CDR2 ANQGSEA. This CDR3 has 12 amino acids. V was clipped by 1 base and J by 5 bases, with 6 bases between them.

The chain combines TRBV6-2 or TRBV6-3 with TRBJ2-6; D ambiguous. Germline assignment: CDR1 MNHEY and CDR2 SVGEGT. The CDR3 runs 17 residues. V was clipped by 6 bases and J by 0 bases, with 15 bases between them. The CDR3 coding sequence is TGTGCCAGCAGGGCAGAGCGAAGAAACTCTGGGGCCAACGTCCTGACTTTC. Translation gives CASRAERRNSGANVLTF.

A few counts support this clonotype. J is TRBJ2-1 and V is TRBV2; TRBD2 aligns across 7 bases. CDR1 and CDR2 (germline): SNHLY, FYNNEI. V shed 5 bases and J 0 bases; nucleotides not matched to a gene: 22. CDR3 length equals 21 residues. CDR3 residues: CASSSPGVGIAGPTSYNEQFF. CDR3 nucleotides: TGTGCCAGCAGTTCCCCAGGCGTCGGGATAGCGGGTCCTACCTCCTACAATGAGCAGTTCTTC.

This clonotype appeared a few times. This chain joins TRBV12-3 or TRBV12-4 and TRBJ1-5; D gene unclear. Deletions cut 9 bases from V and 6 bases from J, with 15 bases between. The CDR3 is 13 amino acids. The CDR3 DNA sequence: TGTGCCAGTTCTCCTCGGGCAGCTCAGCCCCAGCATTTT. It yields the protein CASSPRAAQPQHF.

V is TRBV28 and J is TRBJ2-3; D may be TRBD1 (6 bases). The CDR3 extends over 14 amino acids. V was cut by 6 bases and J by 1 base, with 11 bases left in between. Germline V gene lookup returns CDR1 MDHEN and CDR2 SYDVKM. CDR3: CASSKQGGTDTQYF. In DNA form, the CDR3 reads TGTGCCAGCAGCAAACAGGGTGGCACAGATACGCAGTATTTT.

The sample holds one count of this clonotype. V gene TRBV7-3 combines with J gene TRBJ2-2; 7 bases are shared with TRBD1. V lost 3 bases, J lost 0 bases, and 4 bases stayed unmatched. The CDR3 spans 16 residues. Germline V lookup: CDR1 SGHTA, CDR2 FQGTGA. The CDR3 DNA sequence: TGTGCCAGCAGCTTGAGGGGGCCGGCGAACACCGGGGAGCTGTTTTTT. Translation gives CASSLRGPANTGELFF.

The chain employs TRBV10-3 and TRBJ2-3, with 9 nucleotides matching TRBD1. Germline lookup yields CDR1 ENHRY and CDR2 SYGVKD. V trimming: 5 bases; J trimming: 6 bases; junction bases outside the gene matches: 9. This CDR3 spans 15 amino acids. The CDR3 DNA reads TGTGCCATCAGTCCCTCGGGACAGGGAGGGGATACGCAGTATTTT. As protein: CAISPSGQGGDTQYF.

This clonotype has only a few counts. The rearrangement uses TRBV7-9 and TRBJ1-2; the D gene is possibly TRBD1 (5 bases). Trimming pared 3 bases from V and 4 bases from J, leaving 15 bases between. The CDR3 loop spans 15 amino acids. CDR1 SEHNR and CDR2 FQNEAQ come from the germline V gene (reference sequence). DNA for the CDR3: TGTGCCAGCAGCTTGCCCGGGACGGGACCCTATGGCTACACCTTC. Protein product: CASSLPGTGPYGYTF.

The DNA of the CDR3 is TGTGCCAGCAGTCCGGGGAGACCAGGGGCGTACGAGCAGTACTTC. Translated, it gives CASSPGRPGAYEQYF. This sequence joins TRBV12-3 or TRBV12-4 and TRBJ2-7; D is perhaps TRBD1 (6 bases). The ends were cut back, 5 bases at V and 4 bases at J, with 18 bases in the middle. The CDR3 extends over 15 amino acids.

This sequence joins TRBV5-6 and TRBJ2-3; tentatively, D is TRBD1 (5 bases). The V end lost 4 bases, the J end lost 4 bases, and 16 bases lay between the germline ends. The CDR3 contains 15 residues. Germline CDR1 is SGHDT and CDR2 is YYEEEE. The CDR3, as DNA: TGTGCCAGCAGCCCAAAGGGGTGGAGTTCAGATACGCAGTATTTT. The encoded protein is CASSPKGWSSDTQYF. Full variable domain (rest looked up from reference TRBV5-6 and TRBJ2-3): DAGVTQSPTHLIKTRGQQVTLRCSPKSGHDTVSWYQQALGQGPQFIFQYYEEEERQRGNFPDRFSGHQFPNYSSELNVNALLLGDSALYLCASSPKGWSSDTQYFGPGTRLTVL.